Below, 13 T cell receptor beta chains from the same sample are listed, as sequenced in a study of shared clonotypes between healthy human individuals. Repertoires were generated with immunoSEQ multiplex PCR, while TCRdb's copy carries only in-frame clones and drops some. The profile covers under 650,000 clones, with 90% to 97% appearing a single time and approximately 0.06% taken by the ten largest. What was sequenced was naive CD4+ T cells sorted from blood. Documented subset: CD45RA+ positively selected. Source of these receptors: a woman in her twenties or thirties in good health.

V gene TRBV20-1 combines with J gene TRBJ2-5, with D uncertain. The CDR3 sequence is 11 residues long. V was trimmed by 5 bases and J by 5 bases, leaving 9 bases between them. Germline assignment: CDR1 DFQATT and CDR2 SNEGSKA (reference sequence). The CDR3 bases are TGCAGTGCTGGTCGGATTGAGACCCAGTACTTC. It specifies CSAGRIETQYF.

The V and J genes are TRBV27 and TRBJ1-2, with TRBD1 as a possible D gene (6 bases). The V gene's germline CDR1 is MNHEY and CDR2 SMNVEV (reference sequence). V was shortened by 2 bases and J by 5 bases, with 12 bases between the two germline ends. The CDR3 loop spans 14 amino acids. The CDR3 region is CASSLRGAGYGYTF. The CDR3 DNA is TGTGCCAGCAGTTTACGGGGGGCTGGGTATGGCTACACCTTC.

The chain is built from TRBV5-1 and TRBJ2-5; the match to TRBD2 covers 9 bases. The CDR3 is 15 residues long. CDR1 SGHRS and CDR2 YFSETQ come from the germline V gene. Trimming cost V 2 bases and J 4 bases; bases outside gene matches: 6. The CDR3 nucleotides read TGCGCCAGCAGCTTAGGCGGGAGGGCCGGAGAGACCCAGTACTTC. Translated, it gives CASSLGGRAGETQYF. Complete variable domain (other parts from reference TRBV5-1 and TRBJ2-5): KAGVTQTPRYLIKTRGQQVTLSCSPISGHRSVSWYQQTPGQGLQFLFEYFSETQRNKGNFPGRFSGRQFSNSRSEMNVSTLELGDSALYLCASSLGGRAGETQYFGPGTRLLVL.

The CDR3 region has the DNA TGTGCCAGCAGCTTGTTTGGACAGAGGAATGAAAAACTGTTTTTT. Its translation is CASSLFGQRNEKLFF. The genes are TRBV5-4 and TRBJ1-4, with D maybe TRBD1 (6 bases). Germline CDR1 SGHNT, CDR2 YYREEE (reference sequence). The CDR3 has 15 residues. Between the trimmed V and J ends, which lost 1 base and 5 bases, there was a span of 12 bases.

CDR3 protein: CASSLTQILNTEAFF. The DNA for the CDR3 is TGTGCCAGCAGCCTCACCCAGATACTCAACACTGAAGCTTTCTTT. The genes are TRBV5-8 and TRBJ1-1; D gene uncertain. This CDR3 spans 15 amino acids. Germline values: CDR1 SGHTS, CDR2 YDEGEE. Trimming removed 4 bases from V and 2 bases from J, with 15 bases in between.

The chain combines TRBV27 with TRBJ2-7; the D gene could be TRBD1 or TRBD2 (6 bases each). Germline V lookup: CDR1 MNHEY, CDR2 SMNVEV (reference sequence). The CDR3 totals 14 residues. The V end lost 2 bases, the J end lost 5 bases, and 13 bases lay between the germline ends. The CDR3 region is CASSLGGGHDEQYF. DNA for the CDR3: TGTGCCAGCAGTTTAGGAGGGGGGCACGACGAGCAGTACTTC.

The rearrangement links TRBV2 to TRBJ1-1; D not resolved. CDR3 length: 13 residues. Germline V gives CDR1 SNHLY, CDR2 FYNNEI. V lost 4 bases to trimming and J lost 1 base, with 7 bases between them. The CDR3 spells CASSVLANTEAFF. CDR3 in DNA: TGTGCCAGCAGTGTCCTGGCGAACACTGAAGCTTTCTTT.

The rearrangement uses TRBV4-2 and TRBJ2-7; the D gene is possibly TRBD1 (6 bases). Trimming shortened V by 0 bases and J by 0 bases, and 15 bases separated the two germline ends. Per germline, CDR1 LGHNA and CDR2 YNFKEQ. This CDR3 region has 17 residues. CDR3 sequence reads: CASSQDPTGQFSYEQYF. For the CDR3, the DNA is TGTGCCAGCAGCCAAGACCCGACAGGACAATTCTCCTACGAGCAGTACTTC.

The chain links TRBV19 to TRBJ2-1; 10 bases agree with TRBD1. The germline V gene has CDR1 LNHDA and CDR2 SQIVND (reference sequence). This CDR3 is built from 16 residues. Unmatched junction bases numbered 9, after V lost 4 bases and J lost 6 bases. This CDR3 reads CASSTTGTGARNEQFF. The CDR3 DNA sequence: TGTGCCAGTAGTACAACCGGGACAGGGGCACGCAATGAGCAGTTCTTC.

The J gene is TRBJ2-1, the V gene TRBV5-1, with TRBD1 identical over 10 bases. CDR3 size: 17 residues. Trimming removed 1 base from V and 6 bases from J; junction bases left unmatched: 10. Per germline, CDR1 SGHRS and CDR2 YFSETQ. CDR3 coding DNA: TGCGCCAGCAGCTTGACCCCCACCGGGACAGGGGTCAATGAGCAGTTCTTC. The encoded protein is CASSLTPTGTGVNEQFF.

The chain joins TRBV7-2 to TRBJ2-5, with 9 bases aligning to TRBD1. The assigned J gene may be wrong: the sequence end matches TRBJ2-7 better. The CDR3 is 15 amino acids. Per the germline V gene, CDR1 is SGHTA and CDR2 is FQGNSA. CDR3 sequence reads: CASSRGTGRTYEQYF. The CDR3 nucleotides read TGTGCCAGCAGCCGAGGGACAGGGAGAACCTACGAGCAGTACTTC.

The V and J genes are TRBV5-1 and TRBJ2-7, with 8 bases matching TRBD2. V gave up 5 bases and J gave up 2 bases; unmatched junction bases: 3. Germline lookup yields CDR1 SGHRS and CDR2 YFSETQ. The CDR3 spans 13 residues. The CDR3 coding sequence is TGCGCCAGCAGAGTCGGGAGGGCCTACGAGCAGTACTTC. This codes for CASRVGRAYEQYF.

This chain uses TRBV6-6 with TRBJ1-1; unclear D gene. Trimming stripped 7 bases from V and 5 bases from J, with 11 bases between. CDR1 and CDR2 (germline): MNHNY, SVGAGI (reference sequence). The CDR3 runs 12 residues. This chain's CDR3 is CASKDQETEAFF. The CDR3 nucleotides read TGTGCCAGCAAAGACCAGGAAACTGAAGCTTTCTTT.